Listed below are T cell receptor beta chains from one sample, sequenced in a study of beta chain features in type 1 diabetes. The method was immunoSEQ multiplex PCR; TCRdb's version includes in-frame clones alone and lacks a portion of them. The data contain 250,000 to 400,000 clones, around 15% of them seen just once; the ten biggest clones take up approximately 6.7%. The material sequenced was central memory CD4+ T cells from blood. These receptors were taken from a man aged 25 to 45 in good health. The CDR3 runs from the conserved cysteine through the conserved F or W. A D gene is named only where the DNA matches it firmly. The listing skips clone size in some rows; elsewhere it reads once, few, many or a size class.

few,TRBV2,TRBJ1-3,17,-,CARSAYPTGGSGNTIYF
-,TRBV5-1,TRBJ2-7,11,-,CASSLGYEQYF
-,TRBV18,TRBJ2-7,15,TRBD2,CASSPYSAGAYEQYF
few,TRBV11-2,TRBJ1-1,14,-,CASSHWTENTEAFF
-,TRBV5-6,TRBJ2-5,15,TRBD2,CASSPLAGLQETQYF
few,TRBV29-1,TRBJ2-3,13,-,CSVARDSTDTQYF
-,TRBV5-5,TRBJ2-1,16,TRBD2,CASPNDGTSSYNEQFF
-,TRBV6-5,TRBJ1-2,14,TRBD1,CASSYTAGGDGYTF
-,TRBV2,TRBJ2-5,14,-,CASSVSRTVETQYF
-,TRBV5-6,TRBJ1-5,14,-,CASSRPGPNQPQHF